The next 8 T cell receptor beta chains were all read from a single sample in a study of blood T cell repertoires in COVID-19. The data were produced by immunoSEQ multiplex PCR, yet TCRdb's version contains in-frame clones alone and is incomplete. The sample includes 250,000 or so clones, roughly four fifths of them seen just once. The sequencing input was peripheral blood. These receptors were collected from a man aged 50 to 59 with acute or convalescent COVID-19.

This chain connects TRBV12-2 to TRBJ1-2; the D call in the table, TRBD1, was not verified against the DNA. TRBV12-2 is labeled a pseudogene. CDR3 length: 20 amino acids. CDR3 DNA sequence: TGTGCAAGTCGCTTATTTCGCGACAGGGAAATCGTCTTAGCTAACTATGGCTACACCTTC. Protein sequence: CASRLFRDREIVLANYGYTF.

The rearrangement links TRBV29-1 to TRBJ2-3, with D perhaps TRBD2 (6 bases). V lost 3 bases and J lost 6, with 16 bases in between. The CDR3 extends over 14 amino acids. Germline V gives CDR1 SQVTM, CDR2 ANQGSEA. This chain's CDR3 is CSVDSGAFGDTQYF. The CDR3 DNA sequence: TGCAGCGTTGATAGCGGAGCGTTTGGGGATACGCAGTATTTT.

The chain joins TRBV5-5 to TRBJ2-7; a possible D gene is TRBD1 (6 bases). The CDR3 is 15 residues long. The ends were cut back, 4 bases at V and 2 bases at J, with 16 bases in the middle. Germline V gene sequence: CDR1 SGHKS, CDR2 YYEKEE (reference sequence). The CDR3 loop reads CASSPRPRTAYEQYF. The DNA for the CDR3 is TGTGCCAGCAGCCCAAGGCCCCGGACAGCCTACGAGCAGTACTTC.

Written as DNA, the CDR3 is TGTGCCAGCAGCCCCCGGACAAGCTATGGCTACACCTTC. This sequence encodes CASSPRTSYGYTF. The chain employs TRBV14 and TRBJ1-2; perhaps TRBD1 as D (5 bases). This CDR3 is 13 amino acids long. Looked up from germline, CDR1 is SGHDN and CDR2 is FVKESK. Trimming left V 4 bases short and J 4 bases short, with 10 bases between.

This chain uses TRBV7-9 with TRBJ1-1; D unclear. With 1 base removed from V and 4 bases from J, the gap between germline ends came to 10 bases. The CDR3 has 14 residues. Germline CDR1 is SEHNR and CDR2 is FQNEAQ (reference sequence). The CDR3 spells CASSLVMGGTEAFF. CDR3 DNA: TGTGCCAGCAGCTTAGTTATGGGAGGCACTGAAGCTTTCTTT. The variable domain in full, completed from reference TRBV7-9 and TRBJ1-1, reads DTGVSQNPRHKITKRGQNVTFRCDPISEHNRLYWYRQTLGQGPEFLTYFQNEAQLEKSRLLSDRFSAERPKGSFSTLEIQRTEQGDSAMYLCASSLVMGGTEAFFGQGTRLTVV.

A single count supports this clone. The CDR3 nucleotides are TGTGCCAGCAGGAAACAAAGCGGGACCCAAGAGACCCAGTACTTC. Its translation: CASRKQSGTQETQYF. This sequence joins TRBV6-5 and TRBJ2-5, with 7 bases matching TRBD2. J lost 1 base, V lost 6 bases, and 8 bases had no gene match. CDR1 is MNHEY and CDR2 is SVGAGI in the germline V gene. The CDR3 totals 15 residues.

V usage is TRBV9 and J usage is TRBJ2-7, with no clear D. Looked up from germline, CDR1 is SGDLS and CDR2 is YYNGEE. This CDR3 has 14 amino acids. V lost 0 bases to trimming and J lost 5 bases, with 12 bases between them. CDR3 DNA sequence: TGTGCCAGCAGCGTAGGGTGGAGTCTGAACGAGCAGTACTTC. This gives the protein CASSVGWSLNEQYF.

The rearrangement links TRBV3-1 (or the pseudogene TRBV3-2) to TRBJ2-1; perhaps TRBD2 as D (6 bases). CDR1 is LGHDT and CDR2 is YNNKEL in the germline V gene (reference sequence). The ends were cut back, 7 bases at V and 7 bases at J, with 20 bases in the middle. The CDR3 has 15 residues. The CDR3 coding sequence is TGTGCCAGCACACAACGCGGGGCAGGGTGGAATGAGCAGTTCTTC. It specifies CASTQRGAGWNEQFF.